Sequencing of this T cell receptor beta chain was carried out in a study of CD8 T cells in Susac syndrome. Blood CD8+ and CD4+ T cells underwent high-throughput TCR beta sequencing. Roughly 0.45 to 1 ug RNA was reverse transcribed with random hexamers. Amplification of TCR beta CDR3 spanned 54 Vbeta and 13 Jbeta via immunoSEQ multiplex PCR. MiXCR, run by TCRdb on the immunoSEQ multiplex PCR reads, gives a single entry per CDR3 protein. Of 300,000 or so distinct CDR3 sequences detected, about 91% appear once; the ten largest clones hold 0.065%. The CDR3 totals 14 residues. V shed 4 bases and J shed 7 bases, with 17 bases lying between them. In germline, CDR1 is SGHTA, CDR2 FQGNSA.

This TCR came from a human donor with multiple sclerosis. The rearrangement links TRBV7-2 to TRBJ2-7; D tentatively reads TRBD1 or TRBD2 (5 bases each). The sequenced sample was CD4+ T cells from PBMCs. CDR3 sequence: CASSSRDPLGEQYF. The CDR3 DNA reads TGTGCCAGCAGCTCCCGGGACCCCCTTGGGGAGCAGTACTTC.